The 16 T cell receptor beta chains presented below share a single source sample, sequenced in a study of human T cells and chemical hapten exposure. TCRdb recomputed calls from the RACE reads with MiXCR, one row per CDR3 protein. The table records tens of thousands of distinct CDR3 sequences, around 8.8% of them present only once. Time point of the sample: healthy volunteer bleed at 2 weeks. RNA extraction used unfractionated whole blood as the source of total RNA. Source material: whole blood. All receptors derive from a female donor in good health. Some clones in this sample may be carry-over from other donors' samples.

There are many counts of this clonotype. The chain has TRBV9 and TRBJ2-7; 8 bases map to TRBD2. Germline assignment: CDR1 SGDLS and CDR2 YYNGEE. This CDR3 has 15 residues. The ends lost 1 base at V and 4 bases at J; junction bases unmatched: 7. Written as DNA, the CDR3 is TGTGCCAGCAGCGTAATTAGCGGGATAGGGTACGAGCAGTACTTC. Amino acid sequence: CASSVISGIGYEQYF.

The V call is TRBV28, the J call TRBJ2-3; 14 bases match TRBD2. The J segment lost 5 bases and the V segment lost 7 bases, leaving 8 bases of the junction unmatched. Germline V gives CDR1 MDHEN, CDR2 SYDVKM. The CDR3 contains 16 residues. The CDR3 region is CASTLPGLAGVDTQYF. The CDR3 DNA sequence: TGTGCCAGCACCCTACCGGGACTAGCGGGAGTAGATACGCAGTATTTT.

This clonotype has only a few counts. This rearrangement joins TRBV7-9 to TRBJ1-1, with D possibly TRBD1 on 6 matching bases. Germline lookup yields CDR1 SEHNR and CDR2 FQNEAQ (reference sequence). The V end was cut by 5 bases, the J end by 5 bases, with 15 bases between. This CDR3 is 14 amino acids long. The CDR3 region is CASSPRGGITEAFF. The CDR3 DNA follows: TGTGCCAGCAGCCCGAGGGGGGGTATAACTGAAGCTTTCTTT.

This clonotype was recorded a few times. The chain couples TRBV29-1 to TRBJ1-1; D is unresolved. Germline-derived CDR1 and CDR2 are SQVTM and ANQGSEA. The CDR3 has 11 residues. With 8 bases removed from V and 0 bases from J, the gap between germline ends came to 7 bases. The CDR3 coding sequence is TGCAGCATACAGTTGAACACTGAAGCTTTCTTT. Amino acids: CSIQLNTEAFF.

The chain has TRBV7-2 and TRBJ1-5, with D possibly being TRBD1 (6 bases). Germline V gene lookup returns CDR1 SGHTA and CDR2 FQGNSA. This CDR3 is built from 14 residues. The V and J ends lost 6 bases and 0 bases respectively, with 9 bases between them. The CDR3 coding sequence is TGTGCCAGCAGTACGGACAGTAGCAATCAGCCCCAGCATTTT. Protein product: CASSTDSSNQPQHF.

DNA for the CDR3: TGCAGTGCTAGAACAGCGAACTATGGCTACACCTTC. The encoded protein is CSARTANYGYTF. The chain couples TRBV20-1 to TRBJ1-2; D call uncertain. CDR3 size: 12 residues. Per germline, CDR1 DFQATT and CDR2 SNEGSKA (reference sequence). V was trimmed by 2 bases and J by 2 bases, leaving 6 bases between them.

This chain joins TRBV6-6 and TRBJ1-5; D not resolved. CDR1 MNHNY and CDR2 SVGAGI come from the germline V gene (reference sequence). The CDR3 runs 14 residues. V lost 6 bases, J lost 6 bases, and 15 bases lay in between. As DNA, the CDR3 is TGTGCCAGCAGCCCCTCGGACGTCGCTCAGCCCCAGCATTTT. Encoded protein: CASSPSDVAQPQHF.

DNA of the CDR3: TGTGCCAGCAGCCCCGGGACTAGCGGGAGGGTGGATACGCAGTATTTT. Its translation: CASSPGTSGRVDTQYF. The chain is built from TRBV7-3 and TRBJ2-3; 16 bases agree with TRBD2. The germline V gene has CDR1 SGHTA and CDR2 FQGTGA. Trimming took 5 bases from V and 6 from J; bases not matched to a gene: 5. The CDR3 length is 16 residues. Variable domain in full (rest from reference TRBV7-3 and TRBJ2-3): GAGVSQTPSNKVTEKGKYVELRCDPISGHTALYWYRQSLGQGPEFLIYFQGTGAADDSGLPNDRFFAVRPEGSVSTLKIQRTERGDSAVYLCASSPGTSGRVDTQYFGPGTRLTVL.

The sample holds a few counts of this clonotype. The chain recombines TRBV7-9 with TRBJ1-1; 9 bases line up with TRBD1. This CDR3 contains 17 residues. CDR1 SEHNR and CDR2 FQNEAQ come from the germline V gene (reference sequence). V was pared by 1 base and J by 3 bases, with 9 bases of the junction left unmatched. The CDR3 is CASSLVGQGLYHTEAFF. CDR3 coding DNA: TGTGCCAGCAGCTTAGTTGGACAGGGGCTATATCACACTGAAGCTTTCTTT.

This chain uses TRBV27 with TRBJ2-1; 9 positions match TRBD2. This CDR3 spans 15 amino acids. Germline CDR1 and CDR2: MNHEY and SMNVEV (reference sequence). Losses at the gene ends were 2 bases for V and 6 bases for J; bases not matched to a gene: 5. The CDR3 nucleotides read TGTGCCAGCAGTTTAGCGGGAGGGTCTGGCAATGAGCAGTTCTTC. This codes for CASSLAGGSGNEQFF.

This clonotype was seen ten or more times. The V call is TRBV29-1, the J call TRBJ2-3, with 7 bases matching TRBD2. The V and J ends lost 3 bases and 0 bases, in that order; junction bases with no gene match: 3. Germline assignment: CDR1 SQVTM and CDR2 ANQGSEA. The CDR3 consists of 14 residues. CDR3 DNA: TGCAGCGTTGAGGGGGAGGGTAGCACAGATACGCAGTATTTT. It translates to CSVEGEGSTDTQYF.

The J gene is TRBJ1-4, the V gene TRBV6-1; D possibly corresponds to TRBD1 (5 bases). Germline values: CDR1 MNHNS, CDR2 SASEGT. CDR3 size: 14 residues. Trimming left V 5 bases short and J 3 bases short, with 10 bases between. CDR3 in DNA: TGTGCCAGCAGTACCGACAGCGCTAATGAAAAACTGTTTTTT. Translation: CASSTDSANEKLFF.

At least ten counts were recorded for this clonotype. The J gene is TRBJ1-1, the V gene TRBV4-2, with 7 bases that match TRBD1. CDR1 is LGHNA, CDR2 YNFKEQ, per germline. After removal of 1 base from V and 4 bases from J, the junction contained 9 bases not matched to a gene. CDR3 length equals 16 residues. This chain's CDR3 is CASSQAFTGASTEAFF. CDR3 nucleotides: TGTGCCAGCAGCCAAGCCTTTACAGGGGCCAGCACTGAAGCTTTCTTT.

There are many counts of this clonotype. The V call is TRBV28, the J call TRBJ2-7, with a tentative D call TRBD2 (5 bases). V lost 5 bases to trimming and J lost 1 base, with 12 bases between them. The CDR3 extends over 14 amino acids. Germline assignment: CDR1 MDHEN and CDR2 SYDVKM. The CDR3 coding sequence is TGTGCCAGCAGTCCGTCCGGGGTTTCCTACGAGCAGTACTTC. Residues: CASSPSGVSYEQYF.

This clonotype was counted only a few times. This rearrangement joins TRBV20-1 to TRBJ2-3, with TRBD1 as a possible D gene (6 bases). Between the trimmed V and J ends, which lost 0 bases and 6 bases, there was a span of 19 bases. Looked up from germline, CDR1 is DFQATT and CDR2 is SNEGSKA (reference sequence). The CDR3 has 16 residues. CDR3 nucleotide sequence: TGCAGTGCTAGAGATGGGGGCCTCCTTAGGAAGGATACGCAGTATTTT. Its protein product is CSARDGGLLRKDTQYF.

This clonotype was recorded at least ten times. This chain joins TRBV23-1 and TRBJ1-5; no reliable D call. TRBV23-1 is assigned to the ORF class and has an uncertain function. V lost 3 bases and J 7 bases, leaving 10 bases between the germline ends. The CDR3 is 13 amino acids. The CDR3 DNA reads TGCGCCAGCAGTCATGCGGGAAGCCAGCCCCAGCATTTT. This codes for CASSHAGSQPQHF.